The rows below give T cell receptor beta chains drawn from one sample of a study of blood T cells in healthy people across ages. One entry per CDR3 protein, called by TCRdb with MiXCR from the 5' RACE reads. The table shows hundreds of thousands of distinct CDR3 sequences, with 25% occurring only once. The sample was also reused in another study, on T cells of mothers and their children.

Input material: blood. The receptors were gathered from a boy younger than 18 in good health. Each CDR3 is given with its conserved first and last residue.

j_gene: NA
v_gene: TRBV7-6
CDR3aa: CASSLGLDWDEQFF

j_gene: TRBJ2-1
v_gene: TRBV7-9
CDR3aa: CASSLVGDYNEQFF

j_gene: TRBJ2-2
v_gene: TRBV28
CDR3aa: CASTTRLAERNTGELFF

j_gene: NA
v_gene: TRBV15
CDR3aa: CATSKGDGQQTQYF

j_gene: TRBJ2-5
v_gene: TRBV9
CDR3aa: CASSVRSGEETQYF

j_gene: TRBJ1-1
v_gene: TRBV9
CDR3aa: CASNKGPNTEAFF

j_gene: TRBJ2-5
v_gene: TRBV28
CDR3aa: CASSVTSRFETQYF

j_gene: TRBJ1-2
v_gene: TRBV5-4
CDR3aa: CASTLIGGSYGYTF

j_gene: TRBJ2-1
v_gene: TRBV13
CDR3aa: CASSLGTGGAYNGQFF

j_gene: TRBJ2-5
v_gene: TRBV7-2
CDR3aa: CASSFPTSAETQYF

j_gene: TRBJ2-1
v_gene: TRBV20-1
CDR3aa: CSASGQQAQFF

j_gene: TRBJ2-3
v_gene: TRBV7-9
CDR3aa: CASSFGPEQGTQYF

j_gene: TRBJ2-7
v_gene: TRBV28
CDR3aa: CASRRGDSIYEQYF

j_gene: TRBJ2-5
v_gene: TRBV28
CDR3aa: CASSLVTSEETQYF

j_gene: NA
v_gene: TRBV6-5
CDR3aa: CASSYEAGAGYEQYF

j_gene: TRBJ1-2
v_gene: TRBV10-3
CDR3aa: CAISPAVRGGYTF

j_gene: TRBJ2-2
v_gene: TRBV4-3
CDR3aa: CASSQACGGAGELFF

j_gene: TRBJ2-2
v_gene: TRBV11-1
CDR3aa: CASSLWTGNTGELFF

j_gene: TRBJ2-1
v_gene: TRBV11-2
CDR3aa: CASSHGSSYNEQFF

j_gene: TRBJ2-7
v_gene: TRBV3-1
CDR3aa: CASSQEFGTSDEQYF

j_gene: TRBJ2-5
v_gene: TRBV7-2
CDR3aa: CASSLDVGTRYF

j_gene: TRBJ2-1
v_gene: TRBV29-1
CDR3aa: CSVRSGLAGNEQFF

j_gene: TRBJ2-3
v_gene: TRBV5-1
CDR3aa: CASSPLGGGNTDTQYF

j_gene: TRBJ2-5
v_gene: TRBV28
CDR3aa: CASSPRGTSGHQETQYF

j_gene: TRBJ2-1
v_gene: TRBV5-6
CDR3aa: CASSTSGFIPYNEQFF

j_gene: TRBJ1-6
v_gene: TRBV5-1
CDR3aa: CASNLDNSPLHF

j_gene: TRBJ1-2
v_gene: TRBV24-1
CDR3aa: CATSDPTNYGYTF

j_gene: TRBJ1-2
v_gene: TRBV28
CDR3aa: CASSSGQAPYGYTF

j_gene: TRBJ1-1
v_gene: TRBV6-5
CDR3aa: CASSYGQGRGDTEAFF

j_gene: TRBJ2-7
v_gene: TRBV6-5
CDR3aa: CASSLTSGPYEQYF

j_gene: TRBJ1-5
v_gene: TRBV12-3/TRBV12-4
CDR3aa: CASSLTDREQPQHF

j_gene: TRBJ1-6
v_gene: TRBV20-1
CDR3aa: CSARGRTGGYNSPLHF

j_gene: TRBJ2-5
v_gene: TRBV28
CDR3aa: CASSWDIRFQETQYF

j_gene: NA
v_gene: TRBV6-1
CDR3aa: CASSEALRQTQYF

j_gene: TRBJ2-5
v_gene: TRBV10-3
CDR3aa: CATREGDGSETQYF

j_gene: NA
v_gene: TRBV27
CDR3aa: CAAMGAGRYEQYF

j_gene: TRBJ1-1
v_gene: TRBV6-5
CDR3aa: CASSYSNQMNTEAFF

j_gene: TRBJ2-7
v_gene: TRBV28
CDR3aa: CASSPAGTYEQYF

j_gene: TRBJ2-1
v_gene: TRBV2
CDR3aa: CASTLGLAWGNEQFF

j_gene: TRBJ1-1
v_gene: TRBV4-2
CDR3aa: CASSRLGGRNTEAFF

j_gene: TRBJ1-1
v_gene: TRBV28
CDR3aa: CASSPLDRRFTEAFF

j_gene: TRBJ2-3
v_gene: TRBV15
CDR3aa: CATSRDPQVTDTQYF

j_gene: TRBJ2-7
v_gene: TRBV11-3
CDR3aa: CASSPRSGEHEQYF

j_gene: TRBJ2-7
v_gene: TRBV4-1
CDR3aa: CASSQALARDEQYF

j_gene: TRBJ2-2
v_gene: TRBV9
CDR3aa: CASRVSGENTGELFF

j_gene: TRBJ2-7
v_gene: TRBV10-3
CDR3aa: CAPAARRHEQYF

j_gene: TRBJ2-1
v_gene: TRBV18
CDR3aa: CASSPWTGGGEDEQFF

j_gene: TRBJ2-7
v_gene: TRBV4-1
CDR3aa: CASSQGQGAGWEQYF

j_gene: NA
v_gene: TRBV4-1
CDR3aa: CASSEASGRYNEQFF

j_gene: TRBJ2-7
v_gene: TRBV27
CDR3aa: CATGPGVQYEQYF

j_gene: TRBJ2-4
v_gene: TRBV25-1
CDR3aa: CASSEGSGTKTILAKNIQYF

j_gene: TRBJ1-1
v_gene: TRBV20-1
CDR3aa: CSARARWGSTEAFF

j_gene: TRBJ2-4
v_gene: TRBV27
CDR3aa: CASSQANIAKNIQYF

j_gene: TRBJ2-7
v_gene: TRBV2
CDR3aa: CASRSALYEQYF

j_gene: TRBJ1-2
v_gene: TRBV29-1
CDR3aa: CSVEAKTGSYGYTF